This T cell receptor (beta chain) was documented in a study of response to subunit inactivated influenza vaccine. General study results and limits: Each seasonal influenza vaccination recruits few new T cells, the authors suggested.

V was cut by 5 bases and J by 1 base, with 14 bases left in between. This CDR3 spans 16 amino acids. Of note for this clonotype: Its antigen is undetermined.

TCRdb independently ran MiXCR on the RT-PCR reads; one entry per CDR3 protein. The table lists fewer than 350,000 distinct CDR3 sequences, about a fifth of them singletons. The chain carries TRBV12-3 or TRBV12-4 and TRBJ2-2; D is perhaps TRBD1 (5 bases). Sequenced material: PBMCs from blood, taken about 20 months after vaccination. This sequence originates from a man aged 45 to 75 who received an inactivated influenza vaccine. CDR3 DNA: TGTGCCAGCAGTCGGCAGGGTTACTTGAACACCGGGGAGCTGTTTTTT. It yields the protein CASSRQGYLNTGELFF.